The rows below give T cell receptor beta chains drawn from one sample of a study of cytomegalovirus exposure and HLA in healthy donors. TCRdb's table, derived via immunoSEQ multiplex PCR, lists solely in-frame clones and lacks some. Among around 170,000 clones, over 75% were seen once, and the ten largest hold approximately 0.51%. The specimen sequenced was PBMCs. The origin of the receptors is a woman aged 50 to 65 in good health and CMV-seronegative. CDR3s include the opening cysteine and the closing phenylalanine or tryptophan. A D gene is named only where the DNA matches it firmly. The listing skips clone size in some rows; elsewhere it reads once, few, many or a size class.

TRBD2	TRBV5-1	TRBJ2-1	NA	CASSFLAAQNNEQFF	TGCGCCAGCAGCTTCCTAGCGGCCCAAAACAATGAGCAGTTCTTC
TRBD1	TRBV7-2	TRBJ1-4	few	CASSLAFPGTGNEKLFF	TGTGCCAGCAGCTTAGCCTTTCCCGGGACAGGGAATGAAAAACTGTTTTTT
TRBD1	TRBV14	TRBJ1-1	NA	CASSQGTGKAFF	TGTGCCAGCAGCCAGGGGACAGGTAAAGCTTTCTTT
NA	TRBV4-3	TRBJ1-3	NA	CASSQDTGRGAIGNTIYF	TGCGCCAGCAGCCAAGATACGGGGCGGGGGGCGATCGGAAACACCATATATTTT
TRBD1	TRBV19	TRBJ2-7	NA	CASSMGQGDEQYF	TGTGCCAGTAGTATGGGACAGGGGGACGAGCAGTACTTC
NA	TRBV5-1	TRBJ1-4	NA	CASSSDRYNEKLFF	TGCGCCAGCAGCTCGGACAGATATAATGAAAAACTGTTTTTT
NA	TRBV7-3	TRBJ1-1	few	CASSLTGHTEAFF	TGTGCCAGCAGCTTAACTGGGCACACTGAAGCTTTCTTT
TRBD1	TRBV25-1	TRBJ1-2	NA	CASSEPGTDYGYTF	TGTGCCAGCAGTGAACCGGGGACAGACTATGGCTACACCTTC
NA	TRBV28	TRBJ1-5	NA	CASSFRDYNQPQHF	TGTGCCAGCAGTTTTCGGGACTACAATCAGCCCCAGCATTTT
TRBD2	TRBV7-2	TRBJ2-3	NA	CASSLVIGGGLDTQYF	TGTGCCAGCAGCTTAGTGATCGGCGGGGGGTTAGATACGCAGTATTTT
TRBD2	TRBV15	TRBJ2-2	NA	CATSRGGLSGELFF	TGTGCCACCAGCAGAGGGGGACTATCAGGGGAGCTGTTTTTT
TRBD1	TRBV2	TRBJ1-5	NA	CASSATGGDQPQHF	TGTGCCAGCAGTGCAACAGGGGGCGACCAGCCCCAGCATTTT
TRBD1	TRBV11-2	TRBJ1-2	NA	CASSHGTGGNYGYTF	TGTGCCAGCAGCCATGGGACAGGGGGGAACTATGGCTACACCTTC
NA	TRBV9	TRBJ2-7	NA	CASSRGGPSYEQYF	TGTGCCAGCAGCCGCGGGGGCCCCTCCTACGAGCAGTACTTC
NA	TRBV5-5	TRBJ1-5	NA	CASSKDSNQPQHF	TGTGCCAGCAGCAAGGACAGTAATCAGCCCCAGCATTTT
TRBD1	TRBV7-2	TRBJ1-1	NA	CASTLQGQGPFF	TGTGCCAGCACCCTCCAAGGACAGGGGCCTTTCTTT
TRBD2	TRBV18	TRBJ2-1	NA	CASSPGGTGNEQFF	TGTGCCAGCTCCCCCGGGGGGACTGGGAATGAGCAGTTCTTC
NA	TRBV2	TRBJ2-2	NA	CASRPFSVTGELFF	TGTGCCAGCAGACCTTTCTCAGTCACCGGGGAGCTGTTTTTT
NA	TRBV7-8	TRBJ1-2	NA	CASSSNRDYGYTF	TGTGCCAGCAGCTCGAACAGGGACTATGGCTACACCTTC
NA	TRBV25-1	TRBJ2-1	NA	CASSTVGAVSEQFF	TGTGCCAGCAGCACGGTTGGGGCGGTCAGTGAGCAGTTCTTC
TRBD1	TRBV2	TRBJ2-5	NA	CASRKGQGIWNQETQYF	TGTGCCAGCAGAAAGGGACAGGGGATTTGGAACCAAGAGACCCAGTACTTC
TRBD1	TRBV23-1	TRBJ1-5	NA	CASSQWTGYSNQPQHF	TGCGCCAGCAGTCAATGGACAGGGTATAGCAATCAGCCCCAGCATTTT
NA	TRBV11-1	TRBJ2-4	NA	CASSPSQLAKNIQYF	TGTGCCAGCAGTCCCTCACAGTTAGCCAAAAACATTCAGTACTTC
NA	TRBV30	TRBJ1-6	NA	CAWSSGVGSPLHF	TGTGCCTGGAGCTCAGGGGTGGGTTCACCCCTCCACTTT
NA	TRBV5-6	TRBJ2-5	NA	CASSLAPSPGQETQYF	TGTGCCAGCAGCTTGGCCCCTTCTCCAGGCCAAGAGACCCAGTACTTC
NA	TRBV5-1	TRBJ1-1	NA	CASSLYPSSNTEAFF	TGCGCCAGCAGCTTGTACCCGAGTTCGAACACTGAAGCTTTCTTT
NA	TRBV28	TRBJ2-2	NA	CASSLLQANTGELFF	TGTGCCAGCAGTTTATTACAGGCGAACACCGGGGAGCTGTTTTTT
NA	TRBV2	TRBJ2-1	NA	CASSLVLEQFF	TGTGCCAGCAGTTTAGTACTCGAGCAGTTCTTC
TRBD1	TRBV7-9	TRBJ1-1	NA	CASSLARSGGPVTEAFF	TGTGCCAGCAGCTTAGCCCGGTCAGGGGGGCCGGTCACTGAAGCTTTCTTT
TRBD2	TRBV27	TRBJ2-7	NA	CASSWLGTSVDEQYF	TGTGCCAGCAGTTGGTTAGGGACTAGCGTTGACGAGCAGTACTTC
TRBD1	TRBV19	TRBJ2-7	NA	CASSMGQDYEQYF	TGTGCCAGTAGTATGGGACAGGACTACGAGCAGTACTTC
NA	TRBV7-9	TRBJ1-1	NA	CASSFGGGWRQEAFF	TGTGCCAGCAGCTTCGGTGGAGGGTGGCGGCAGGAAGCTTTCTTT